Below are 5 T cell receptor beta chains sequenced from a single sample in a study of blood T cell repertoires in COVID-19. Generated by immunoSEQ multiplex PCR, the TCRdb table keeps only in-frame clones and is missing some. The repertoire has 200,000 or so clones, 84% of them found once; the top ten carry around 7.5%. Sequencing used PBMCs or T cells enriched from blood (not recorded which). All receptors derive from a man aged 35 to 55 who had recovered from COVID-19.

This clone was counted between two and nine times. The chain couples TRBV5-5 to TRBJ2-2; 7 nucleotides match TRBD1. The germline CDR1 and CDR2 sequences are SGHKS and YYEKEE (reference sequence). V lost 3 bases, J lost 5 bases, and 7 bases stayed unmatched. This CDR3 is built from 15 residues. The CDR3 here is CASSSRQGGTGELFF. Here the CDR3 DNA reads TGTGCCAGCAGCTCCCGACAGGGTGGGACCGGGGAGCTGTTTTTT.

The J gene is TRBJ2-7, the V gene TRBV7-9; 7 bases match TRBD2. CDR3 length equals 14 residues. With 4 bases clipped from V and 3 bases from J, the junction kept 6 bases outside the gene matches. Germline lookup yields CDR1 SEHNR and CDR2 FQNEAQ (reference sequence). CDR3 nucleotides: TGTGCCAGCAGCTCCCGAGCGGGGAACTACGAGCAGTACTTC. This gives the protein CASSSRAGNYEQYF.

Regarding this clone: The same CDR3 is also encoded by other DNA sequences in this sample. In DNA, the CDR3 is TGTGCCAGCAGCCAGGACGGGACTAGCGGGGTTGAGCAGTACTTC. Residues: CASSQDGTSGVEQYF. The chain has TRBV3-1 (or the pseudogene TRBV3-2) and TRBJ2-7; 13 nucleotides align to TRBD2. There are 15 residues in the CDR3. With V trimmed by 3 bases and J by 7 bases, 6 bases remained unmatched. Germline V gene lookup returns CDR1 LGHDT and CDR2 YNNKEL (reference sequence).

This chain connects TRBV6-6 to TRBJ1-2; D is possibly TRBD1 (5 bases). V shed 0 bases and J shed 3 bases, with 8 bases lying between them. The CDR3 spans 14 residues. Germline assignment: CDR1 MNHNY and CDR2 SVGAGI (reference sequence). CDR3 sequence reads: CASSYSPGDYGYTF. The CDR3 DNA sequence: TGTGCCAGCAGTTACTCGCCGGGGGACTATGGCTACACCTTC.

This sequence joins TRBV11-2 and TRBJ2-3; 8 positions agree with TRBD2. J was trimmed by 5 bases and V by 2 bases; bases with no gene match: 9. This CDR3 region has 16 residues. Germline V gives CDR1 SGHAT, CDR2 FQNNGV. The DNA for the CDR3 is TGTGCCAGCAGCTTATTGGTTGCGGGGGGCCGAGATACGCAGTATTTT. Its protein product is CASSLLVAGGRDTQYF.